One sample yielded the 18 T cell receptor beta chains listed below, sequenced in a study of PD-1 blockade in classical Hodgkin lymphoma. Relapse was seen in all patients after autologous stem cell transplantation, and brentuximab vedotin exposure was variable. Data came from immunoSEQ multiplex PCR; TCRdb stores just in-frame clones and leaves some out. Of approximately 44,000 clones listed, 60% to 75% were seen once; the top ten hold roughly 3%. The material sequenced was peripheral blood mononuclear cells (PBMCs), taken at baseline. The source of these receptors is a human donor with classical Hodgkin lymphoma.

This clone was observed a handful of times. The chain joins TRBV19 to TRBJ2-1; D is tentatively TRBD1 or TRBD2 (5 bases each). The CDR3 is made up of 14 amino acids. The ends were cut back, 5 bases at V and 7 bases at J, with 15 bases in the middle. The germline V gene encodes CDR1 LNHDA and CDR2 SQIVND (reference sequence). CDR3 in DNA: TGTGCCAGTAGTTCTGTAACGGGGCGGAATGAGCAGTTCTTC. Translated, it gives CASSSVTGRNEQFF. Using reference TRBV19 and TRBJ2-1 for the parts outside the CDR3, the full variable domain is DGGITQSPKYLFRKEGQNVTLSCEQNLNHDAMYWYRQDPGQGLRLIYYSQIVNDFQKGDIAEGYSVSREKKESFPLTVTSAQKNPTAFYLCASSSVTGRNEQFFGPGTRLTVL.

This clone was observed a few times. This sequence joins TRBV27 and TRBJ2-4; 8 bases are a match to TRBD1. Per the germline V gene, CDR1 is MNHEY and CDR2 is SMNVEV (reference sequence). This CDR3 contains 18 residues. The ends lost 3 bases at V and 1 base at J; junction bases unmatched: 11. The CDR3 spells CASSLAGGPPSAKNIQYF. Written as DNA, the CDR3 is TGTGCCAGCAGTTTGGCAGGGGGCCCCCCGTCGGCCAAAAACATTCAGTACTTC.

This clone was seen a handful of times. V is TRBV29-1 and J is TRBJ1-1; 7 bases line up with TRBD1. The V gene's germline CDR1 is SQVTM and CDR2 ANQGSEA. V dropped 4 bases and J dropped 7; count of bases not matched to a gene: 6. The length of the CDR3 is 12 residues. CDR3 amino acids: CSVGLRQGEAFF. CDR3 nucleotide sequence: TGCAGCGTTGGCCTGCGACAGGGTGAAGCTTTCTTT.

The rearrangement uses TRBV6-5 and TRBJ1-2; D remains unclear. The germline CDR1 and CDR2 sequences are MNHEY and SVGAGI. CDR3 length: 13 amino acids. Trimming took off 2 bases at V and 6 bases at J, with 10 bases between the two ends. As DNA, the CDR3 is TGTGCCAGCAGTTACGTCCTTACTGATGGCTACACCTTC. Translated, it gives CASSYVLTDGYTF.

The CDR3 here is CASSPRTENTEAFF. CDR3 DNA sequence: TGTGCCAGCAGCCCTAGGACAGAGAACACTGAAGCTTTCTTT. V is TRBV7-2 and J is TRBJ1-1; tentative D call: TRBD1 (6 bases). CDR3 length: 14 amino acids. The germline CDR1 and CDR2 sequences are SGHTA and FQGNSA. V lost 5 bases and J 1 base, leaving 11 bases between the germline ends.

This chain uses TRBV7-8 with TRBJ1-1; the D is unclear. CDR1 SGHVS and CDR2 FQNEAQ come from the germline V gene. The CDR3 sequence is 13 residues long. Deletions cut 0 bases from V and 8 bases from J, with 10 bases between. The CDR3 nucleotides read TGTGCCAGCAGCTTAGCGCGGGCTACCGAAGCTTTCTTT. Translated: CASSLARATEAFF.

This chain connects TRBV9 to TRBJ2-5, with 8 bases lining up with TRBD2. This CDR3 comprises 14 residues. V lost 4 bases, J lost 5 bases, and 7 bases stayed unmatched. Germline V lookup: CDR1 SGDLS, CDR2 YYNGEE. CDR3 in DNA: TGTGCCAGCAGCACGCGGGGGGCAATGGAGACCCAGTACTTC. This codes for CASSTRGAMETQYF. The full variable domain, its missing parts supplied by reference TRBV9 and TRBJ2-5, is DSGVTQTPKHLITATGQRVTLRCSPRSGDLSVYWYQQSLDQGLQFLIQYYNGEERAKGNILERFSAQQFPDLHSELNLSSLELGDSALYFCASSTRGAMETQYFGPGTRLLVL.

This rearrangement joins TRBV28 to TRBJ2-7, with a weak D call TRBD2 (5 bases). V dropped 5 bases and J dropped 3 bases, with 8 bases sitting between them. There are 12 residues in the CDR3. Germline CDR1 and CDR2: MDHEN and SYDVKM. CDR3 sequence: CASSTGNYEQYF. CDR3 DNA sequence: TGTGCCAGCAGTACCGGGAACTACGAGCAGTACTTC.

Written as DNA, the CDR3 is TGTGCCAGCAGCCCACGGACTAGCGGCCGTCCGGAGACCCAGTACTTC. This encodes CASSPRTSGRPETQYF. The J gene is TRBJ2-5, the V gene TRBV9, with 10 bases matching TRBD2. Germline values: CDR1 SGDLS, CDR2 YYNGEE. The CDR3 runs 16 residues. Trimming cost V 4 bases and J 5 bases; bases outside gene matches: 11. Complete variable domain (other parts from reference TRBV9 and TRBJ2-5): DSGVTQTPKHLITATGQRVTLRCSPRSGDLSVYWYQQSLDQGLQFLIQYYNGEERAKGNILERFSAQQFPDLHSELNLSSLELGDSALYFCASSPRTSGRPETQYFGPGTRLLVL.

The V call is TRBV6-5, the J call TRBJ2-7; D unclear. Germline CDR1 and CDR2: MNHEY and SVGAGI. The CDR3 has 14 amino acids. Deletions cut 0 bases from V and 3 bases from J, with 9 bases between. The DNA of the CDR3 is TGTGCCAGCAGTTACTCAGCACCGAGCTACGAGCAGTACTTC. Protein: CASSYSAPSYEQYF.

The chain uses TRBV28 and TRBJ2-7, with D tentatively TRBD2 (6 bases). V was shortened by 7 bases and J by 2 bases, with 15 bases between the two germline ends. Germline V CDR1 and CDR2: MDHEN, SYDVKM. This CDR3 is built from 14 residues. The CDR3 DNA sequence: TGTGCCAGCAAACTTCCGGGACTTCCCTACGAGCAGTACTTC. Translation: CASKLPGLPYEQYF.

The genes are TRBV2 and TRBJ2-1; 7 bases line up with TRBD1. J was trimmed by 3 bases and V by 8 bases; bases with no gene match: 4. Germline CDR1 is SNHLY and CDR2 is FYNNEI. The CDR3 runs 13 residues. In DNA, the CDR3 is TGTGCCAGCCGGGACAGCAACTACAATGAGCAGTTCTTC. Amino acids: CASRDSNYNEQFF. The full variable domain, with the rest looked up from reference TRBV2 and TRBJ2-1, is EPEVTQTPSHQVTQMGQEVILRCVPISNHLYFYWYRQILGQKVEFLVSFYNNEISEKSEIFDDQFSVERPDGSNFTLKIRSTKLEDSAMYFCASRDSNYNEQFFGPGTRLTVL.

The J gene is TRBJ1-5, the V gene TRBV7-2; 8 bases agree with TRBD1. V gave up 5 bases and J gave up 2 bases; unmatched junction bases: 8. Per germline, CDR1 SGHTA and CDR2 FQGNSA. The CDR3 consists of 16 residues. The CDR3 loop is CASSDGQGVGNQPQHF. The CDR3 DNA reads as TGTGCCAGCAGCGATGGACAGGGTGTTGGCAATCAGCCCCAGCATTTT. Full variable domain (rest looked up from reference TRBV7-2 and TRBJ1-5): GAGVSQSPSNKVTEKGKDVELRCDPISGHTALYWYRQSLGQGLEFLIYFQGNSAPDKSGLPSDRFSAERTGGSVSTLTIQRTQQEDSAVYLCASSDGQGVGNQPQHFGDGTRLSIL.

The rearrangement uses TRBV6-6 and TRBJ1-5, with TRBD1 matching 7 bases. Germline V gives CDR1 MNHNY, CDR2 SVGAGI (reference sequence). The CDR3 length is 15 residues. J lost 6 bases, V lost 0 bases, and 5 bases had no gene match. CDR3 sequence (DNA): TGTGCCAGCAGTTACTCAGGGGGCTGGAGTCAGCCCCAGCATTTT. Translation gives CASSYSGGWSQPQHF.

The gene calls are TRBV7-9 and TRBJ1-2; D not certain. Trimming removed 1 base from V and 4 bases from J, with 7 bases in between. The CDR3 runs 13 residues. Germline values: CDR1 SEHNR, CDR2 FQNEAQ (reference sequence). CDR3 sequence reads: CASSLGLTYGYTF. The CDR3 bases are TGTGCCAGCAGCTTAGGACTGACCTATGGCTACACCTTC.

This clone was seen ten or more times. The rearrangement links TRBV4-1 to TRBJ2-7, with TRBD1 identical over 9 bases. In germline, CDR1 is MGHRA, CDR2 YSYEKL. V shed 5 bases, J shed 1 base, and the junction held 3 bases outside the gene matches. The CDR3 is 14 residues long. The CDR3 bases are TGCGCCAGCAGCTACGGGACAGGGTCCTACGAGCAGTACTTC. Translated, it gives CASSYGTGSYEQYF.

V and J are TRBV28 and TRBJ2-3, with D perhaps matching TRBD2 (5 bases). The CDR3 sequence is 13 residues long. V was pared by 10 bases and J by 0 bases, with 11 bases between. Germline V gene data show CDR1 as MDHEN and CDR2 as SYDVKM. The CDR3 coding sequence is TGTGCCATCAGCGGTCCTAGCACAGATACGCAGTATTTT. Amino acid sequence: CAISGPSTDTQYF.

CDR3 coding DNA: TGTGCCAGCAGCTTAGGGACAGGGGGCAATCAGCCCCAGCATTTT. This codes for CASSLGTGGNQPQHF. The chain recombines TRBV5-5 with TRBJ1-5, with TRBD1 matching 10 bases. Trimming removed 2 bases from V and 2 bases from J; junction bases left unmatched: 1. Germline V lookup: CDR1 SGHKS, CDR2 YYEKEE (reference sequence). The CDR3 runs 15 residues.